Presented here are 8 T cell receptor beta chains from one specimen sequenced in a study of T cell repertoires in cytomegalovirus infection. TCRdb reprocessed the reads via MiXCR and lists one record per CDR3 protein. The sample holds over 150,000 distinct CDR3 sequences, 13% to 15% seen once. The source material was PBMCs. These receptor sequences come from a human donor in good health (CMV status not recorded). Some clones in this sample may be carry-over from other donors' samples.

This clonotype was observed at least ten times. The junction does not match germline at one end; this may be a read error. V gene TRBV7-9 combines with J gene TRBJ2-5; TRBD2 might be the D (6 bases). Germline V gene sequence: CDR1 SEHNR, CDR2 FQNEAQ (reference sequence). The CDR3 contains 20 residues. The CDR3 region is CASSLAAGTAFWGGKKTQYF. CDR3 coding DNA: TGTGCCAGCAGCCTAGCCGCTGGGACTGCCTTCTGGGGCGGTAAAAAGACCCAGTACTTC.

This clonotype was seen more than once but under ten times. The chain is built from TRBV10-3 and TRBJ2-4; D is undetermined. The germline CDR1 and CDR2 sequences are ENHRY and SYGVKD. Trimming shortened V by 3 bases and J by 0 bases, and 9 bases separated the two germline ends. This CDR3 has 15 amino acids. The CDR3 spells CAISEGRIAKNIQYF. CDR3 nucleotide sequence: TGTGCCATCAGTGAAGGCAGGATAGCCAAAAACATTCAGTACTTC.

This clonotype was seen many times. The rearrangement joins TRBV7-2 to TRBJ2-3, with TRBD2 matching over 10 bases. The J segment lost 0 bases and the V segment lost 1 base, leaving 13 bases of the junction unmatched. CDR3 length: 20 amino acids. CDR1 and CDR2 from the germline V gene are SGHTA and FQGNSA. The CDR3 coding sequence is TGTGCCAGCAGCTTAGGATGGCTAGCGGGGGCCCGAACTAGCACAGATACGCAGTATTTT. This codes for CASSLGWLAGARTSTDTQYF.

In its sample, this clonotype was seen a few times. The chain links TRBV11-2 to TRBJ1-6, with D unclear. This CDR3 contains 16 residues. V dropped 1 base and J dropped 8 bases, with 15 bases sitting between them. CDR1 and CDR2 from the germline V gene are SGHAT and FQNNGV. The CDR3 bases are TGTGCCAGCAGCTTAGTCCCCCACAGTGGGCATTCACCCCTCCACTTT. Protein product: CASSLVPHSGHSPLHF.

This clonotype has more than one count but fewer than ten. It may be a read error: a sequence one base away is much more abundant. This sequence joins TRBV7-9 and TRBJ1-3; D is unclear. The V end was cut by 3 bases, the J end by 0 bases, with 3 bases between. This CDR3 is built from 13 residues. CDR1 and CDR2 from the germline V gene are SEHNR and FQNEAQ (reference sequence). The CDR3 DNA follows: TGTGCCAGCAGCTTTACCTCTGGAAACACCATATATTTT. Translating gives CASSFTSGNTIYF.

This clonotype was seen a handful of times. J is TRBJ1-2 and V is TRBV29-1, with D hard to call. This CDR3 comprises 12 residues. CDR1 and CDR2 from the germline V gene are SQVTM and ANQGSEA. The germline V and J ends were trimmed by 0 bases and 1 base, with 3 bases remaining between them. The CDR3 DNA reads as TGCAGCGTTGAAGACAGTAACTATGGCTACACCTTC. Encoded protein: CSVEDSNYGYTF.

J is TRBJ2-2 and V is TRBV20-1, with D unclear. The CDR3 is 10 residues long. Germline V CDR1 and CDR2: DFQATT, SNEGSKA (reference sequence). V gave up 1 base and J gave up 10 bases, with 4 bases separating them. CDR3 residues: CSARAMELFF. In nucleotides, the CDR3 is TGCAGTGCTAGAGCCATGGAGCTGTTTTTT.

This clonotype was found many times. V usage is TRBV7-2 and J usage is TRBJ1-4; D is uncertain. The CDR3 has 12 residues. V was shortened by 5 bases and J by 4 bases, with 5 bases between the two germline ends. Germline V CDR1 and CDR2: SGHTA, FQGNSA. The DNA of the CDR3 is TGTGCCAGCAGCCAGTTTAATGAAAAACTGTTTTTT. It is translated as CASSQFNEKLFF.